Presented here are 28 T cell receptor beta chains from one specimen sequenced in a study of molecular identifiers for immune sequencing clone quantification. One entry per CDR3 protein results from TCRdb running MiXCR on the PCR reads. The data contain approximately 500,000 distinct CDR3 sequences, roughly a fifth of them singletons. The specimen sequenced was naive CD8+ T cells from blood, with Jurkat cell RNA spiked in. Sample subset: FACS-sorted CD8+CD4-CCR7+CD45RA+ naive T cells. These receptors were obtained from a human donor in good health. Some libraries in this study had Jurkat cell RNA spiked in.

Concerning this clonotype itself: One end of the junction varies from germline; a read error may be responsible. The rearrangement uses TRBV20-1 and TRBJ2-7; TRBD1 aligns across 11 bases. This CDR3 has 14 residues. The germline gives CDR1 DFQATT, CDR2 SNEGSKA (reference sequence). In DNA form, the CDR3 reads TGCGGTGCTAGAGATCCGGACAGGGGGCTCGAGCAGTACTTC. Amino acids: CGARDPDRGLEQYF.

This clonotype appeared many times. An end of the junction differs from the germline gene, which may be a read error. The J gene is TRBJ2-3, the V gene TRBV7-7, with D tentatively TRBD2 (5 bases). Germline values: CDR1 SSHAT, CDR2 FNYEAQ (reference sequence). The length of the CDR3 is 13 residues. CDR3: CASSSLATDTQYF. The CDR3 nucleotides are TGTGCTAGCAGCTCTTTAGCGACAGATACGCAGTATTTT.

On this clonotype: A much larger clone differs from this one at a single base, so this may be a read error. This chain links TRBV6-5 with TRBJ1-1; 7 nucleotides line up with TRBD1. Per the germline V gene, CDR1 is MNHEY and CDR2 is SVGAGI. This CDR3 is 14 amino acids long. In nucleotides, the CDR3 is TGTGCCAGCAGTTGGGGACAGACGAACACTGAAGTTTTCTTT. Encoded protein: CASSWGQTNTEVFF.

The gene calls are TRBV5-6 and TRBJ1-1, with D possibly matching TRBD1 (6 bases). V dropped 6 bases and J dropped 3 bases, with 24 bases sitting between them. Germline values: CDR1 SGHDT, CDR2 YYEEEE. This CDR3 is built from 17 residues. CDR3 amino acids: CASIKLQGPPVDTEAFF. In nucleotides, the CDR3 is TGTGCCAGCATCAAGTTGCAGGGGCCTCCTGTGGACACTGAAGCTTTCTTT. The full variable domain, in which reference TRBV5-6 and TRBJ1-1 provide the parts outside the CDR3, is DAGVTQSPTHLIKTRGQQVTLRCSPKSGHDTVSWYQQALGQGPQFIFQYYEEEERQRGNFPDRFSGHQFPNYSSELNVNALLLGDSALYLCASIKLQGPPVDTEAFFGQGTRLTVV.

Worth noting for this clonotype: This may stem from a read error, because a much larger clone lies one nucleotide away. The rearrangement links TRBV3-1 to TRBJ1-1; D is undetermined. Per the germline V gene, CDR1 is LGHDT and CDR2 is YNNKEL (reference sequence). The CDR3 consists of 15 residues. V gave up 3 bases and J gave up 4 bases, with 15 bases separating them. CDR3: CASSQWPRAGTEAFF. The CDR3 DNA reads TGTGCCAGCAGCCAGTGGCCCCGAGCAGGCACTGAAGCTTTCTTT. Full variable domain (outside the CDR3, taken from reference TRBV3-1 and TRBJ1-1): DTAVSQTPKYLVTQMGNDKSIKCEQNLGHDTMYWYKQDSKKFLKIMFSYNNKELIINETVPNRFSPKSPDKAHLNLHINSLELGDSAVYFCASSQWPRAGTEAFFGQGTRLTVV.

On this clonotype: Since a much larger clone is just one base distant, this may be a read error. The chain carries TRBV28 and TRBJ1-4; a weak D match, TRBD1 (5 bases). This CDR3 spans 15 amino acids. Germline V gene data show CDR1 as MDHEN and CDR2 as SYDVKM. CDR3: CASSYTGATNEKLLF. In DNA form, the CDR3 reads TGTGCCAGCAGTTACACAGGAGCAACTAATGAAAAACTGTTGTTT.

The rearrangement links TRBV19 to TRBJ1-1; D is unresolved. The ends were cut back, 1 base at V and 7 bases at J, with 19 bases in the middle. Germline CDR1 is LNHDA and CDR2 is SQIVND (reference sequence). The CDR3 loop spans 16 amino acids. The CDR3 DNA reads as TGTGCCAGTAGTATAGGTCCCTCTTCGGGCTTAAGTGAAGCTTTCTTT. This gives the protein CASSIGPSSGLSEAFF.

This clonotype came up many times. The V and J genes are TRBV4-3 and TRBJ1-2; weak D call: TRBD1 (5 bases). The CDR3 is 14 residues long. Germline loops: CDR1 LGHNA, CDR2 YSLEER. V lost 1 base to trimming and J lost 8 bases, with 14 bases between them. CDR3 sequence reads: CASSQGGSRGGYTF. CDR3 sequence (DNA): TGCGCCAGCAGCCAAGGGGGGTCAAGAGGCGGCTACACCTTC.

This rearrangement joins TRBV14 to TRBJ2-7; no firm D call. V lost 0 bases and J 1 base, leaving 19 bases between the germline ends. The germline CDR1 and CDR2 sequences are SGHDN and FVKESK. CDR3 length: 18 amino acids. The CDR3 nucleotides read TGTGCCAGCAGCCAAGACATCCGTGAGACGGCCGGGTCCTACGAGCAGTACTTC. Encoded protein: CASSQDIRETAGSYEQYF. Based on the CDR3 plus reference TRBV14 and TRBJ2-7, the full variable domain is EAGVTQFPSHSVIEKGQTVTLRCDPISGHDNLYWYRRVMGKEIKFLLHFVKESKQDESGMPNNRFLAERTGGTYSTLKVQPAELEDSGVYFCASSQDIRETAGSYEQYFGPGTRLTVT.

This clonotype has at least ten counts. The chain uses TRBV7-9 and TRBJ1-3; the D is unclear. The V end lost 4 bases, the J end lost 2 bases, and 9 bases lay between the germline ends. Germline CDR1 reads SEHNR; CDR2 reads FQNEAQ (reference sequence). The CDR3 runs 14 residues. The CDR3, as DNA: TGTGCCAGCAGCTGGACCGAGACTGGAAACACCATATATTTT. This encodes CASSWTETGNTIYF.

This clonotype was observed a handful of times. This sequence joins TRBV11-2 and TRBJ2-1, with D possibly matching TRBD1 (7 bases). Trimming pared 0 bases from V and 4 bases from J, leaving 16 bases between. The CDR3 totals 17 residues. Germline CDR1 is SGHAT and CDR2 is FQNNGV. The CDR3 coding sequence is TGTGCCAGCAGCTTAGATCCGGGGGACAGATTTTACAATGAGCAGTTCTTC. As protein: CASSLDPGDRFYNEQFF.

As to this clonotype: A much larger clonotype is one base distant, so this may be a read error. The chain combines TRBV5-6 with TRBJ2-7, with D perhaps TRBD1 (6 bases). The germline V gene encodes CDR1 SGHDT and CDR2 YYEEEE. The CDR3 contains 12 residues. In DNA form, the CDR3 reads TGTGCCTGCAGCTCACAGGGTTACGAGCAGTACTTC. Translating gives CACSSQGYEQYF.

A note on this clonotype: The junction departs from germline at one end; a sequencing error may be responsible. Written as DNA, the CDR3 is TGTGCCAGCAGCTCTGGAAACACCACATATTTT. Protein product: CASSSGNTTYF. The rearrangement uses TRBV5-6 and TRBJ1-3; D is undetermined. The germline V gene has CDR1 SGHDT and CDR2 YYEEEE. This CDR3 has 11 residues.

Only one count was recorded for this clonotype. A single base separates this from a much larger clone, so it may be a read error. The V gene is TRBV5-6, the J gene TRBJ2-3, with a tentative D call TRBD2 (5 bases). Germline V gives CDR1 SGHDT, CDR2 YYEEEE. The CDR3 is 13 residues long. The CDR3 region is CAGSGTLEDTQYF. The CDR3 nucleotides are TGTGCCGGCAGCGGAACACTAGAAGATACGCAGTATTTT.

This clonotype occurred many times. The chain carries TRBV7-2 and TRBJ2-7, with 15 bases fitting TRBD2. CDR1 and CDR2 from the germline V gene are SGHTA and FQGNSA. J lost 3 bases, V lost 5 bases, and 8 bases had no gene match. The CDR3 contains 17 residues. CDR3 residues: CASSPAGTSGGLYEQYF. CDR3 sequence (DNA): TGTGCCAGCAGCCCAGCCGGGACTAGCGGGGGGCTCTACGAGCAGTACTTC.

This clonotype occurred a few times. CDR3 amino acids: CASTPSGSLGYGYTF. CDR3 in DNA: TGCGCCAGCACCCCTAGCGGCAGTCTAGGATATGGCTACACCTTC. V and J are TRBV4-1 and TRBJ1-2; D remains unclear. The V gene lost 7 bases and the J gene lost 5 bases, with 20 bases spanning the gap. Germline assignment: CDR1 MGHRA and CDR2 YSYEKL. This CDR3 spans 15 amino acids.

Note on this clonotype: A read error may explain this, as a much larger clone is one base away. The CDR3 DNA reads as TGTGCCAGCAGTTTTCGCGGTCCCATTGCCTACGAGCAGTGCTTC. Its protein product is CASSFRGPIAYEQCF. This chain connects TRBV27 to TRBJ2-7; unclear D gene. There are 15 residues in the CDR3. Germline V gene data show CDR1 as MNHEY and CDR2 as SMNVEV (reference sequence).

This clonotype was seen many times. V is TRBV24-1 and J is TRBJ2-2, with 9 nucleotides matching TRBD2. V shed 7 bases, J shed 6 bases, and the junction held 11 bases outside the gene matches. CDR1 KGHDR and CDR2 SFDVKD come from the germline V gene. The CDR3 length is 16 residues. The CDR3 coding sequence is TGTGCCACCAGCGAAAAAACGGGACTAGCAGCCGGGGAGCTGTTTTTT. Encoded protein: CATSEKTGLAAGELFF.

Only one count was recorded for this clonotype. Since a much larger clone is just one base distant, this may be a read error. V usage is TRBV5-3 and J usage is TRBJ2-3, with TRBD2 identical over 9 bases. TRBV5-3 qualifies as an ORF whose function is uncertain. The CDR3 runs to 14 residues. CDR3 nucleotide sequence: TGTACCAGCAGCGCTAGCGGGGGCACAGATACGCAGTATTTT. This codes for CTSSASGGTDTQYF.

This clonotype has ten or more counts. The chain employs TRBV6-1 and TRBJ1-5, with D hard to call. The CDR3 is made up of 16 amino acids. Germline assignment: CDR1 MNHNS and CDR2 SASEGT. The germline V and J ends were trimmed by 6 bases and 2 bases, with 17 bases remaining between them. DNA of the CDR3: TGTGCCAGCAGCATGGGGAGAGGGTCGGGCAATCAGCCCCAGCATTTT. It codes for CASSMGRGSGNQPQHF.

A word on this clonotype: A read error may be the cause here, since a much bigger clone is one base away. This sequence joins TRBV19 and TRBJ2-7; weak D call: TRBD2 (5 bases). The CDR3 length is 13 residues. Germline V gene data show CDR1 as LNHDA and CDR2 as SQIVND (reference sequence). CDR3 protein: CASSMRVSNEQYF. The CDR3 DNA is TGTGCCAGTAGTATGCGGGTCTCCAACGAGCAGTACTTC.

The chain carries TRBV12-3 or TRBV12-4 and TRBJ1-5; D is ambiguous. This CDR3 contains 19 residues. The V and J ends lost 1 base and 0 bases respectively, with 19 bases between them. CDR3 protein: CASSLEATRIIYSNQPQHF. In DNA form, the CDR3 reads TGTGCCAGCAGTTTAGAGGCCACAAGGATAATCTATAGCAATCAGCCCCAGCATTTT.

This chain joins TRBV6-1 and TRBJ2-7, with 8 bases fitting TRBD1. The CDR3 is made up of 13 amino acids. J gave up 2 bases and V 10 bases, and 7 bases lay outside the gene matches. Germline lookup yields CDR1 MNHNS and CDR2 SASEGT. The CDR3 nucleotides are TGTGCCACCACCCACAGGGGGGCCTACGAGCAGTACTTC. Translated: CATTHRGAYEQYF.

This clonotype was picked up many times. The gene calls are TRBV6-5 and TRBJ1-1; no definite D call. Trimming shortened V by 5 bases and J by 5 bases, and 18 bases separated the two germline ends. CDR3 length: 15 amino acids. The germline V gene has CDR1 MNHEY and CDR2 SVGAGI. CDR3: CASSTLTALGTEAFF. CDR3 DNA sequence: TGTGCCAGCAGTACACTGACTGCCCTGGGGACTGAAGCTTTCTTT.

This clonotype appeared a few times. The genes are TRBV9 and TRBJ2-2; no clear D gene. This CDR3 contains 15 residues. Trimming cost V 0 bases and J 5 bases, with 11 bases left between them. Germline V gene lookup returns CDR1 SGDLS and CDR2 YYNGEE. For the CDR3, the DNA is TGTGCCAGCAGCGTAGAGGGTCCCGGGACCGGGGAGCTGTTTTTT. This gives the protein CASSVEGPGTGELFF.

This clonotype was counted a few times. The V gene is TRBV7-9, the J gene TRBJ2-7; 9 positions agree with TRBD1. The CDR3 totals 14 residues. V lost 4 bases to trimming and J lost 5 bases; unmatched junction nucleotides: 6. Germline V CDR1 and CDR2: SEHNR, FQNEAQ (reference sequence). The chain's CDR3 is CASSSIQGANEQYF. In nucleotides, the CDR3 is TGTGCCAGCAGCTCAATACAGGGGGCTAACGAGCAGTACTTC.

The chain couples TRBV12-3 or TRBV12-4 to TRBJ2-2; TRBD2 agrees at 7 bases. CDR3 length: 15 residues. V shed 7 bases, J shed 5 bases, and the junction held 10 bases outside the gene matches. The CDR3 sequence: CASNFGDYTTGELFF. As DNA, the CDR3 is TGTGCCAGCAATTTCGGGGACTACACAACCGGGGAGCTGTTTTTT.

Concerning this clonotype itself: One end of the junction does not line up with germline, which may come from a read error. The chain uses TRBV7-9 and TRBJ1-1; the match to TRBD1 covers 7 bases. This CDR3 is 14 amino acids long. Germline V gene data show CDR1 as SEHNR and CDR2 as FQNEAQ (reference sequence). The CDR3 protein is CASSLVQGGTGAFF. CDR3 nucleotides: TGTGCCAGCAGCTTAGTGCAGGGGGGGACTGGAGCTTTCTTT.